Below, one TCR beta chain is given with its context. This sample is drawn from a study of PD-L1 blockade in urothelial cancer. The diagnosis in patients was locally advanced or metastatic urothelial carcinoma. The repertoire was sequenced with immunoSEQ multiplex PCR; TCRdb's copy has only in-frame clones and lacks some. The table includes about 32,000 clones, 84% detected once. CDR1 is SNHLY, CDR2 FYNNEI, per germline. The CDR3 contains 13 residues. Trimming removed 6 bases from V and 6 bases from J; junction bases left unmatched: 5. The sequence was collected from a man in his sixties with urothelial cancer. This chain connects TRBV2 to TRBJ1-2, with 9 nucleotides matching TRBD1. Source: PBMCs, taken around atezolizumab (anti-PD-L1) treatment. The CDR3 is CASRRGQGDGYTF. DNA of the CDR3: TGTGCCAGCAGAAGGGGACAGGGAGATGGCTACACCTTC.